A selection of T cell receptor beta chains follows, all from one sample in a study of blood T cell repertoires in COVID-19. Data came from immunoSEQ multiplex PCR; TCRdb stores just in-frame clones and leaves some out. The sample lists about 160,000 clones, 70% to 90% occurring once. The sequenced sample was peripheral blood. The receptors originated from a woman aged 45-65 years with COVID-19, enrolled during active disease. CDR3s include the opening cysteine and the closing phenylalanine or tryptophan. Fields, in order: D gene, V gene, clone size, J gene, CDR3 DNA, CDR3 protein. A D gene is named only where the DNA matches it firmly. Expanded clones get a size class; other rows say once, few or many, or leave the size out.

d_gene: .
v_gene: TRBV9
abundance: .
j_gene: TRBJ2-1
CDR3nt: TGTGCCAGCAGCGTAGCTTCGCTAGCTGGAGGTGAGCAGTTCTTC
CDR3aa: CASSVASLAGGEQFF

d_gene: TRBD2
v_gene: TRBV14
abundance: .
j_gene: TRBJ2-1
CDR3nt: TGTGCCAGCAGCCCTCCCGGGAGGTCCGATGAGCAGTTCTTC
CDR3aa: CASSPPGRSDEQFF

d_gene: TRBD2
v_gene: TRBV11-2
abundance: .
j_gene: TRBJ2-3
CDR3nt: TGTGCCAGCAGCTTATTGGGGCGGGGGTACACAGATACGCAGTATTTT
CDR3aa: CASSLLGRGYTDTQYF

d_gene: TRBD1
v_gene: TRBV5-1
abundance: once
j_gene: TRBJ2-5
CDR3nt: TGCGCCAGCAGCTTGTTGGGACAGATACAAGAGACCCAGTACTTC
CDR3aa: CASSLLGQIQETQYF

d_gene: TRBD1
v_gene: TRBV2
abundance: .
j_gene: TRBJ1-4
CDR3nt: TGTGCCAGCAGCCGAAGAGGGGACAGGGTGGGTGAAAAACTGTTTTTT
CDR3aa: CASSRRGDRVGEKLFF

d_gene: .
v_gene: TRBV7-6
abundance: .
j_gene: TRBJ1-4
CDR3nt: TGTGCCAGCAGCTTGGGACTCCAGTTTAATGAAAAACTGTTTTTT
CDR3aa: CASSLGLQFNEKLFF

d_gene: .
v_gene: TRBV28
abundance: .
j_gene: TRBJ2-3
CDR3nt: TGTGCCAGCAGTTGGCAGGGAACTAGCACAGATACGCAGTATTTT
CDR3aa: CASSWQGTSTDTQYF

d_gene: .
v_gene: TRBV7-9
abundance: .
j_gene: TRBJ1-5
CDR3nt: TGTGCCATACCCGACTTTAGCAATCAGCCCCAGCATTTT
CDR3aa: CAIPDFSNQPQHF

d_gene: .
v_gene: TRBV6-1
abundance: few
j_gene: TRBJ1-4
CDR3nt: TGTGCCAGCAGTGAGTGGTCGGGTGAAAAACTGTTTTTT
CDR3aa: CASSEWSGEKLFF

d_gene: TRBD2
v_gene: TRBV7-6
abundance: .
j_gene: TRBJ2-1
CDR3nt: TGTGCCAGCAGCCCCCACGTAGCGGGGGGTCACAATGAGCAGTTCTTC
CDR3aa: CASSPHVAGGHNEQFF

d_gene: .
v_gene: TRBV4-1
abundance: few
j_gene: TRBJ2-6
CDR3nt: TGCGCCAGCAGCGCTCAGGATGCCGGGGCCAACGTCCTGACTTTC
CDR3aa: CASSAQDAGANVLTF

d_gene: TRBD1
v_gene: TRBV28
abundance: .
j_gene: TRBJ1-5
CDR3nt: TGTGCCAGCAGTTTAGAAACAGGGGAGGGCAATCAGCCCCAGCATTTT
CDR3aa: CASSLETGEGNQPQHF

d_gene: .
v_gene: TRBV27
abundance: .
j_gene: TRBJ1-1
CDR3nt: TGTGCCAGCAGTGTCAGGGGTTCTTTCTCTGAAGCTTTCTTT
CDR3aa: CASSVRGSFSEAFF

d_gene: .
v_gene: TRBV6-5
abundance: .
j_gene: TRBJ1-6
CDR3nt: TGTGCCAGCAGATTGGACAGTTCCTATAATTCACCCCTCCACTTT
CDR3aa: CASRLDSSYNSPLHF

d_gene: .
v_gene: TRBV5-1
abundance: .
j_gene: TRBJ1-4
CDR3nt: TGCGCCAGCAGCTTGGCCGGACCGGGGTTAACAACTGAAAAACTGTTTTTT
CDR3aa: CASSLAGPGLTTEKLFF

d_gene: TRBD1
v_gene: TRBV7-2
abundance: .
j_gene: TRBJ1-6
CDR3nt: TGTGCCAGCAGCTCCCCAAACAGGGGTTCACCCCTCCACTTT
CDR3aa: CASSSPNRGSPLHF

d_gene: TRBD1
v_gene: TRBV19
abundance: .
j_gene: TRBJ1-2
CDR3nt: TGTGCCAGTAGTATAGATGAGGGGGCCTACGGCTACACCTTC
CDR3aa: CASSIDEGAYGYTF

d_gene: .
v_gene: TRBV15
abundance: .
j_gene: TRBJ2-2
CDR3nt: TGTGCCACCAGCAGACCACAGGGCGGGGAGCTGTTTTTT
CDR3aa: CATSRPQGGELFF

d_gene: TRBD2
v_gene: TRBV4-3
abundance: .
j_gene: TRBJ2-2
CDR3nt: TGCGCCAGCAGCCAAGATACCCCCTTGAGCGGGGGGAACACCGGGGAGCTGTTTTTT
CDR3aa: CASSQDTPLSGGNTGELFF

d_gene: TRBD1
v_gene: TRBV28
abundance: once
j_gene: TRBJ1-6
CDR3nt: TGTGCCAGCAGTACGGACGGCAGGGGGCTCGGTAATTCACCCCTCCACTTT
CDR3aa: CASSTDGRGLGNSPLHF

d_gene: .
v_gene: TRBV15
abundance: .
j_gene: TRBJ1-2
CDR3nt: TGTGCCACCAGCAGAGATCAGGCATATGGCTACACCTTC
CDR3aa: CATSRDQAYGYTF

d_gene: .
v_gene: TRBV6-2/TRBV6-3
abundance: .
j_gene: TRBJ1-1
CDR3nt: TGTGCCAGCAGTTACTCAAGGGGCCCTGAAGCTTTCTTT
CDR3aa: CASSYSRGPEAFF

d_gene: TRBD1
v_gene: TRBV7-2
abundance: .
j_gene: TRBJ2-7
CDR3nt: TGTGCCAGCAGCTTTGTAGGGGGCGGTTACGAGCAGTACTTC
CDR3aa: CASSFVGGGYEQYF

d_gene: .
v_gene: TRBV3-1/TRBV3-2
abundance: .
j_gene: TRBJ2-3
CDR3nt: TGTGCCAGCAGCCAAGACAGGGCCCAGGTGGATACGCAGTATTTT
CDR3aa: CASSQDRAQVDTQYF

d_gene: TRBD1
v_gene: TRBV7-6
abundance: .
j_gene: TRBJ2-2
CDR3nt: TGTGCCAGCAGCCGGGGACAGCCGAACACCGGGGAGCTGTTTTTT
CDR3aa: CASSRGQPNTGELFF

d_gene: TRBD2
v_gene: TRBV9
abundance: .
j_gene: TRBJ2-1
CDR3nt: TGTGCCAGCAGCGTATCAGTAGCGGGGAACAATGAGCAGTTCTTC
CDR3aa: CASSVSVAGNNEQFF

d_gene: .
v_gene: TRBV6-2/TRBV6-3
abundance: .
j_gene: TRBJ1-4
CDR3nt: TGTGCCAGCAGTTACGGACAGAGGATCCCAAAACTGTTTTTT
CDR3aa: CASSYGQRIPKLFF

d_gene: TRBD1
v_gene: TRBV6-2/TRBV6-3
abundance: .
j_gene: TRBJ2-7
CDR3nt: TGTGCCAGCAGTTACTCAACAGGGGGTCTCCACGAGCAGTACTTC
CDR3aa: CASSYSTGGLHEQYF

d_gene: .
v_gene: TRBV12-3/TRBV12-4
abundance: .
j_gene: TRBJ1-5
CDR3nt: TGTGCCAGCAGTTTAGGACAGGTCCAGCCCCAGCATTTT
CDR3aa: CASSLGQVQPQHF

d_gene: TRBD1
v_gene: TRBV9
abundance: .
j_gene: TRBJ1-6
CDR3nt: TGTGCCAGCAGCGCAGGGGGTAATTCACCCCTCCACTTT
CDR3aa: CASSAGGNSPLHF

d_gene: .
v_gene: TRBV6-2/TRBV6-3
abundance: .
j_gene: TRBJ2-1
CDR3nt: TGTGCCAGCAGTTACTCGCGGCAACGGGACATAACTTACAATGAGCAGTTCTTC
CDR3aa: CASSYSRQRDITYNEQFF

d_gene: TRBD1
v_gene: TRBV9
abundance: .
j_gene: TRBJ2-1
CDR3nt: TGTGCCAGCAGTCCGGGACAGGGGGATATCTATGAGCAGTTCTTC
CDR3aa: CASSPGQGDIYEQFF

d_gene: TRBD2
v_gene: TRBV5-5
abundance: .
j_gene: TRBJ2-7
CDR3nt: TGTGCCAGCAGCTTTAAGACTAGCGGGGGGGCCGGCACCTACGAGCAGTACTTC
CDR3aa: CASSFKTSGGAGTYEQYF

d_gene: TRBD1
v_gene: TRBV5-1
abundance: .
j_gene: TRBJ1-2
CDR3nt: TGCGCCAAAGGACAGGAAAACTATGGCTACACCTTC
CDR3aa: CAKGQENYGYTF

d_gene: TRBD1
v_gene: TRBV7-6
abundance: few
j_gene: TRBJ2-7
CDR3nt: TGTGCCAGCAGCCGGGACAGGGGAGTGATCTACGAGCAGTACTTC
CDR3aa: CASSRDRGVIYEQYF

d_gene: TRBD1
v_gene: TRBV4-1
abundance: .
j_gene: TRBJ2-3
CDR3nt: TGCGCCAGCAGCCAAGGGTGGACAGGGGTGGCAGATACGCAGTATTTT
CDR3aa: CASSQGWTGVADTQYF

d_gene: TRBD2
v_gene: TRBV30
abundance: .
j_gene: TRBJ2-3
CDR3nt: TGTGCCTGGGGTCGGGGACAAGCGGGGGGCACAGATACGCAGTATTTT
CDR3aa: CAWGRGQAGGTDTQYF

d_gene: .
v_gene: TRBV10-3
abundance: .
j_gene: TRBJ1-1
CDR3nt: TGTGCCATCAATCCAGGCACCCGGAACACTGAAGCTTTCTTT
CDR3aa: CAINPGTRNTEAFF

d_gene: TRBD1
v_gene: TRBV30
abundance: .
j_gene: TRBJ1-6
CDR3nt: TGTGCCTGGAGTCTCTTTGGCGGGACAGGGTTTTCACCCCTCCACTTT
CDR3aa: CAWSLFGGTGFSPLHF

d_gene: TRBD1
v_gene: TRBV19
abundance: .
j_gene: TRBJ2-5
CDR3nt: TGTGCCAGTAGTATAGGGACAGGGGACCAAGAGACCCAGTACTTC
CDR3aa: CASSIGTGDQETQYF

d_gene: .
v_gene: TRBV5-1
abundance: .
j_gene: TRBJ1-1
CDR3nt: TGCGCCAGCAGCTTGGCCACGGGGAGGGGTATGAACACTGAAGCTTTCTTT
CDR3aa: CASSLATGRGMNTEAFF

d_gene: TRBD2
v_gene: TRBV5-1
abundance: once
j_gene: TRBJ2-7
CDR3nt: TGCGCCAGCAGCTTGGCTAGCGGGGGGGCCCACGAGCAGTACTTC
CDR3aa: CASSLASGGAHEQYF

d_gene: TRBD2
v_gene: TRBV5-6
abundance: .
j_gene: TRBJ2-5
CDR3nt: TGTGCCAGCAGCTGGGGGCTAGCGGGGGGACCTAAAGAGACCCAGTACTTC
CDR3aa: CASSWGLAGGPKETQYF

d_gene: .
v_gene: TRBV7-9
abundance: once
j_gene: TRBJ2-7
CDR3nt: TGTGCCAGCAGCTTAGATTTAGGAGGCGTCTACGAGCAGTACTTC
CDR3aa: CASSLDLGGVYEQYF

d_gene: .
v_gene: TRBV2
abundance: .
j_gene: TRBJ2-5
CDR3nt: TGTGCCAGCGGGCTTCAAGAGACCCAGTACTTC
CDR3aa: CASGLQETQYF

d_gene: TRBD1
v_gene: TRBV25-1
abundance: .
j_gene: TRBJ1-4
CDR3nt: TGTGCCAGCAGTGAATACAGGGGGACACGGGAAAAACTGTTTTTT
CDR3aa: CASSEYRGTREKLFF

d_gene: TRBD1
v_gene: TRBV19
abundance: .
j_gene: TRBJ1-6
CDR3nt: TGTGCCAGTGGGGACAGAGCAGATTCACCCCTCCACTTT
CDR3aa: CASGDRADSPLHF

d_gene: .
v_gene: TRBV11-2
abundance: .
j_gene: TRBJ1-1
CDR3nt: TGTGCCAGCAGCCGCGTTGTCTGGGGGGATGCTGAAGCTTTCTTT
CDR3aa: CASSRVVWGDAEAFF

d_gene: TRBD2
v_gene: TRBV5-1
abundance: .
j_gene: TRBJ2-3
CDR3nt: TGCGCCAGCAGCCTGGGACTAGGCACAGATACGCAGTATTTT
CDR3aa: CASSLGLGTDTQYF

d_gene: TRBD2
v_gene: TRBV6-5
abundance: .
j_gene: TRBJ2-5
CDR3nt: TGTGCCAGCAAAAAAGCGGGGGCGGAGACCCAGTACTTC
CDR3aa: CASKKAGAETQYF

d_gene: .
v_gene: TRBV5-1
abundance: .
j_gene: TRBJ1-1
CDR3nt: TGCGCCAGCAGCTTGGTGCTACAGGGCAGCACTGAAGCTTTCTTT
CDR3aa: CASSLVLQGSTEAFF

d_gene: .
v_gene: TRBV4-1
abundance: .
j_gene: TRBJ1-4
CDR3nt: TGCGCCAGCAGCCAGAAGGCCGGGACACTAATTGAAAAACTGTTTTTT
CDR3aa: CASSQKAGTLIEKLFF

d_gene: .
v_gene: TRBV6-2/TRBV6-3
abundance: .
j_gene: TRBJ2-3
CDR3nt: TGTGCCAGCAGTTACTCTCCCGGCACAGATACGCAGTATTTT
CDR3aa: CASSYSPGTDTQYF

d_gene: .
v_gene: TRBV6-5
abundance: .
j_gene: TRBJ2-3
CDR3nt: TGTGCCAGCAGTTCACCCGCCGACTCTCAAGCGCAGTATTTT
CDR3aa: CASSSPADSQAQYF

d_gene: .
v_gene: TRBV11-2
abundance: .
j_gene: TRBJ1-6
CDR3nt: TGTGCCAGCACCACCGGGACAACTAATTCACCCCTCCACTTT
CDR3aa: CASTTGTTNSPLHF